This is a list of T cell receptor beta chains from one sample in a study of response to subunit inactivated influenza vaccine. One entry per CDR3 protein results from TCRdb running MiXCR on the RT-PCR reads. The sample has under 850,000 distinct CDR3 sequences, about a fifth seen once; the top ten hold roughly 10%. This specimen consisted of PBMCs from blood, obtained roughly 5 days after vaccination. The origin of the receptors is a man over 45 who received an inactivated influenza vaccine. Each CDR3 is given with its conserved first and last residue. A D gene is named only where the DNA matches it firmly.

V	D	length	CDR3
TRBV19	TRBD2	14	CASTLQPGGLEQFF
TRBV28	TRBD2	17	CASGRQGLAGPTTEQYF
TRBV4-2	TRBD2	16	CASSQDMLAASYEQYF
TRBV20-1	TRBD2	15	CSAHGAGGQTYEQYF
TRBV6-1	TRBD2	13	CASSLLGGYEQYF
TRBV15	NA	15	CATSRDQARGETQYF
TRBV4-1	NA	14	CASSQGGTPVAQYF
TRBV12-3/TRBV12-4	NA	14	CASSLLIGAQPQHF
TRBV20-1	NA	15	CSARDISSGANVLTF
TRBV6-5	NA	14	CASSYSTRGNEQFF
TRBV20-1	TRBD2	20	CSARDVQGAMTSGSPYEQYF
TRBV12-3/TRBV12-4	TRBD1	13	CASSLGTGDGYTF
TRBV5-1	TRBD2	17	CASSFGLGDSGANVLTF
TRBV4-2	TRBD2	18	CASSQAPTRGGGTDTQYF
TRBV2	NA	14	CASIEGLAKNIQYF
TRBV20-1	NA	13	CSARDPSGSPLHF
TRBV12-3/TRBV12-4	TRBD1	13	CASREGAGNTQYF
TRBV18	NA	14	CASSLSASQETQYF
TRBV20-1	NA	14	CSPKPVRQQETQYF
TRBV12-3/TRBV12-4	TRBD1	16	CASSLKQTQGNYGYTF
TRBV4-3	NA	15	CASSQSAGSYNEQFF
TRBV20-1	TRBD1	13	CSAFPTGNYGYTF